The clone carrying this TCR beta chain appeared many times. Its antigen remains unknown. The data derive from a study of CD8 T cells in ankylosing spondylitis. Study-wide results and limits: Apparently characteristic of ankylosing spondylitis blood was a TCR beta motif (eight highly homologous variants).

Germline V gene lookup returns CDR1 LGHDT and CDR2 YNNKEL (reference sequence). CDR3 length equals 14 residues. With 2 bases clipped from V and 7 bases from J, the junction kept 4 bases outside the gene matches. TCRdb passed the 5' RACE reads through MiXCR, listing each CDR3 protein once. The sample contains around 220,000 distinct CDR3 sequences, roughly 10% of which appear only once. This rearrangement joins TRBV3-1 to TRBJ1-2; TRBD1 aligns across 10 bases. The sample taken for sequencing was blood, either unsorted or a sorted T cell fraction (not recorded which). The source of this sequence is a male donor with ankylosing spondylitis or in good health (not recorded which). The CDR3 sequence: CASSQWDRGLGYTF. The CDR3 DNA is TGTGCCAGCAGCCAATGGGACAGGGGTCTTGGCTACACCTTC.